These 22 T cell receptor beta chains were all obtained from the same sample, sequenced in a study of CD8 T cells in Susac syndrome. The RNA input was about 0.45 to 1 ug, and it was reverse transcribed with random hexamers. TCRdb reprocessed the immunoSEQ multiplex PCR reads with MiXCR, giving one entry per CDR3 protein. The table includes fewer than 140,000 distinct CDR3 sequences, roughly 95% detected once. Sequenced sample: CD8+ T cells from PBMCs. These receptor sequences come from a human donor with Susac syndrome.

V and J are TRBV11-2 and TRBJ2-5, with 9 bases matching TRBD1. Trimming cost V 8 bases and J 5 bases; bases outside gene matches: 18. The germline CDR1 and CDR2 sequences are SGHAT and FQNNGV. CDR3 size: 17 residues. The CDR3, as DNA: TGTGCCAGCTTTTGGGGGACCGGGACAGGGTCCGGGGAGACCCAGTACTTC. Translating gives CASFWGTGTGSGETQYF.

CDR3 amino acids: CASSPGPNYEQYF. DNA for the CDR3: TGTGCCAGCAGCCCTGGACCTAACTACGAGCAGTACTTC. The chain links TRBV12-3 or TRBV12-4 to TRBJ2-7; the D is unclear. This CDR3 is built from 13 residues. V lost 6 bases and J 3 bases, leaving 12 bases between the germline ends.

This clonotype was counted a single time. The CDR3 bases are TGCAGCGCTCGGTATGAGCAGTTCTTC. It is translated as CSARYEQFF. The chain couples TRBV29-1 to TRBJ2-1; D is undetermined. There are 9 residues in the CDR3. Trimming removed 7 bases at V and 8 bases at J, with 6 bases between. Looked up from germline, CDR1 is SQVTM and CDR2 is ANQGSEA.

The rearrangement uses TRBV5-4 and TRBJ1-2; a possible D gene is TRBD1 (5 bases). The V gene's germline CDR1 is SGHNT and CDR2 YYREEE (reference sequence). Trimming pared 4 bases from V and 3 bases from J, leaving 16 bases between. The CDR3 covers 15 residues. The CDR3 region has the DNA TGTGCCAGCAGCGACCCGGGGGGAGGGGACTATGGCTACACCTTC. Protein: CASSDPGGGDYGYTF.

CDR3 DNA sequence: TGTGCCAGCAGCGTCGGGACAGGGCGCGGGAATGAGCAGTTCTTC. Amino acids: CASSVGTGRGNEQFF. The chain is built from TRBV9 and TRBJ2-1, with 9 bases matching TRBD1. With 2 bases clipped from V and 7 bases from J, the junction kept 7 bases outside the gene matches. Germline CDR1 and CDR2: SGDLS and YYNGEE. There are 15 residues in the CDR3.

The V and J genes are TRBV7-2 and TRBJ1-2; 7 nucleotides agree with TRBD1. The J segment lost 7 bases and the V segment lost 5 bases, leaving 10 bases of the junction unmatched. CDR1 SGHTA and CDR2 FQGNSA come from the germline V gene. The CDR3 extends over 14 amino acids. CDR3 sequence (DNA): TGTGCCAGCAGCCGGATAGGGACAGAGTTTGGCTACACCTTC. The encoded protein is CASSRIGTEFGYTF. The full variable domain, its missing parts supplied by reference TRBV7-2 and TRBJ1-2, is GAGVSQSPSNKVTEKGKDVELRCDPISGHTALYWYRQSLGQGLEFLIYFQGNSAPDKSGLPSDRFSAERTGGSVSTLTIQRTQQEDSAVYLCASSRIGTEFGYTFGSGTRLTVV.

The chain couples TRBV7-9 to TRBJ2-7; 8 bases are a match to TRBD1. This CDR3 contains 18 residues. Germline V gene lookup returns CDR1 SEHNR and CDR2 FQNEAQ (reference sequence). The V and J ends lost 6 bases and 2 bases, in that order; junction bases with no gene match: 18. The CDR3 coding sequence is TGTGCCAGCAGTCCCTTCCTGTATGGACAGGGAATAACCTACGAGCAGTACTTC. Protein sequence: CASSPFLYGQGITYEQYF.

J is TRBJ1-1 and V is TRBV12-3 or TRBV12-4; D ambiguous. V was trimmed by 1 base and J by 3 bases, leaving 0 bases between them. The CDR3 totals 11 residues. CDR3 protein: CASSLDTEAFF. The CDR3 DNA is TGTGCCAGCAGTTTAGACACTGAAGCTTTCTTT.

The V and J genes are TRBV18 and TRBJ2-1; D ambiguous. V was clipped by 6 bases and J by 8 bases, with 14 bases between them. This CDR3 has 13 residues. Germline V gene data show CDR1 as KGHSH and CDR2 as LQKENI. This CDR3 is CASSQTGGDEQFF. CDR3 DNA sequence: TGTGCCAGCTCCCAAACGGGCGGTGATGAGCAGTTCTTC. Variable domain in full (rest from reference TRBV18 and TRBJ2-1): NAGVMQNPRHLVRRRGQEARLRCSPMKGHSHVYWYRQLPEEGLKFMVYLQKENIIDESGMPKERFSAEFPKEGPSILRIQQVVRGDSAAYFCASSQTGGDEQFFGPGTRLTVL.

The V gene is TRBV5-4, the J gene TRBJ2-3, with 9 bases lining up with TRBD2. Germline CDR1 is SGHNT and CDR2 is YYREEE (reference sequence). V shed 4 bases and J 1 base; nucleotides not matched to a gene: 4. There are 15 residues in the CDR3. In nucleotides, the CDR3 is TGTGCCAGCAGCGTAGCGGGGGCTCGCACAGATACGCAGTATTTT. Translating gives CASSVAGARTDTQYF.

This chain links TRBV4-3 with TRBJ1-2; 7 bases are shared with TRBD1. This CDR3 is built from 16 residues. The trim removed 1 base at V and 6 bases at J, leaving 11 bases unmatched. Germline values: CDR1 LGHNA, CDR2 YSLEER. The CDR3 reads CASSQALSGGLDGYTF. The CDR3, as DNA: TGCGCCAGCAGCCAAGCTCTATCAGGGGGACTGGATGGCTACACCTTC.

The V call is TRBV9, the J call TRBJ2-3; D call uncertain. This CDR3 region has 14 residues. CDR1 SGDLS and CDR2 YYNGEE come from the germline V gene. V lost 0 bases to trimming and J lost 4 bases, with 9 bases between them. In DNA, the CDR3 is TGTGCCAGCAGCGTAGCGGGCAGGCCAGATACGCAGTATTTT. Translated, it gives CASSVAGRPDTQYF.

V usage is TRBV11-2 and J usage is TRBJ1-1, with D possibly being TRBD1 (6 bases). Deletions cut 3 bases from V and 3 bases from J, with 14 bases between. The CDR3 is made up of 15 amino acids. Germline CDR1 and CDR2: SGHAT and FQNNGV. CDR3 in amino acids: CASSLDSPGDTEAFF. CDR3 nucleotide sequence: TGTGCCAGCAGCTTGGACAGTCCGGGGGACACTGAAGCTTTCTTT. The variable domain in full, with the rest retrieved from reference TRBV11-2 and TRBJ1-1, is EAGVAQSPRYKIIEKRQSVAFWCNPISGHATLYWYQQILGQGPKLLIQFQNNGVVDDSQLPKDRFSAERLKGVDSTLKIQPAKLEDSAVYLCASSLDSPGDTEAFFGQGTRLTVV.

The J gene is TRBJ2-2, the V gene TRBV24-1; 9 bases agree with TRBD2. Trimming removed 4 bases from V and 1 base from J; junction bases left unmatched: 6. Germline-derived CDR1 and CDR2 are KGHDR and SFDVKD. The CDR3 is 17 residues long. CDR3 loop: CATSEPRRGGNTGELFF. The CDR3 nucleotides are TGTGCCACCAGTGAGCCTCGGCGGGGGGGGAACACCGGGGAGCTGTTTTTT.

In its sample, this clonotype was seen once. The rearrangement links TRBV4-3 to TRBJ1-1, with 9 nucleotides matching TRBD1. The germline V gene encodes CDR1 LGHNA and CDR2 YSLEER. The CDR3 totals 15 residues. V trimming: 3 bases; J trimming: 5 bases; junction bases outside the gene matches: 7. In DNA form, the CDR3 reads TGCGCCAGCAGCCAGGAAAGACAGGGGGGGACTGAAGCTTTCTTT. Translating gives CASSQERQGGTEAFF.

The chain couples TRBV3-1 to TRBJ2-7; D perhaps matches TRBD2 (5 bases). V lost 4 bases, J lost 0 bases, and 13 bases lay in between. The germline V gene has CDR1 LGHDT and CDR2 YNNKEL (reference sequence). CDR3 length: 15 amino acids. CDR3 residues: CASSPGLQSSYEQYF. The CDR3 DNA sequence: TGTGCCAGCAGCCCCGGACTTCAAAGCTCCTACGAGCAGTACTTC.

The rearrangement links TRBV7-2 to TRBJ2-7; D gene unclear. In germline, CDR1 is SGHTA, CDR2 FQGNSA. The ends were cut back, 1 base at V and 9 bases at J, with 7 bases in the middle. The CDR3 covers 11 residues. CDR3 loop: CASSLGSGQYF. The CDR3 DNA sequence: TGTGCCAGCAGCTTAGGATCGGGGCAGTACTTC. The entire variable domain, with the rest obtained from reference TRBV7-2 and TRBJ2-7, is as follows: GAGVSQSPSNKVTEKGKDVELRCDPISGHTALYWYRQSLGQGLEFLIYFQGNSAPDKSGLPSDRFSAERTGGSVSTLTIQRTQQEDSAVYLCASSLGSGQYFGPGTRLTVT.

The J gene is TRBJ2-5, the V gene TRBV9; D not certain. The CDR3 length is 12 residues. In germline, CDR1 is SGDLS, CDR2 YYNGEE. The V end lost 4 bases, the J end lost 2 bases, and 6 bases lay between the germline ends. The DNA of the CDR3 is TGTGCCAGCAGCCACAATCAAGAGACCCAGTACTTC. Residues: CASSHNQETQYF.

This chain links TRBV2 with TRBJ2-7; possible D gene TRBD1, 5 bases. Germline V gene data show CDR1 as SNHLY and CDR2 as FYNNEI. Between the trimmed V and J ends, which lost 6 bases and 3 bases, there was a span of 15 bases. This CDR3 has 14 amino acids. The CDR3 spells CASSSDIEHYEQYF. DNA of the CDR3: TGTGCCAGCAGCTCGGACATCGAACACTACGAGCAGTACTTC.

V is TRBV3-1 and J is TRBJ1-6; no reliable D call. The CDR3 covers 15 residues. Per germline, CDR1 LGHDT and CDR2 YNNKEL (reference sequence). Trimming took off 4 bases at V and 6 bases at J, with 13 bases between the two ends. The chain's CDR3 is CASSLLRLGNSPLHF. CDR3 nucleotide sequence: TGTGCCAGCAGCCTCCTTCGCTTGGGTAATTCACCCCTCCACTTT.

V and J are TRBV6-5 and TRBJ1-2, with 7 nucleotides matching TRBD1. Germline trimming cut 7 bases from V and 3 bases from J; bases unmatched to any gene: 8. The CDR3 sequence is 14 residues long. The germline gives CDR1 MNHEY, CDR2 SVGAGI. CDR3 protein: CASTQDRLYYGYTF. Written as DNA, the CDR3 is TGTGCCAGCACCCAGGACAGGTTGTACTATGGCTACACCTTC.

The chain combines TRBV9 with TRBJ2-5; D possibly uses TRBD1 or TRBD2 (5 bases each). This CDR3 is 12 amino acids long. The germline CDR1 and CDR2 sequences are SGDLS and YYNGEE. V was cut by 6 bases and J by 5 bases, with 11 bases left in between. The CDR3, as DNA: TGTGCCAGCAAGGGGCGAGGGGAGACCCAGTACTTC. Translating it yields CASKGRGETQYF.